Sequencing of this T cell receptor (beta chain) was carried out in a study of Ad26.COV2.S vaccination and SARS-CoV-2 variants. Overall study: Into the muscle, Ad26.COV2.S was dosed once or twice, 56 days apart. Points from the study as a whole: Researchers cautioned that TCR breadth and depth analyses may have underestimated total T cell responses. Breadth, reportedly substantial, characterized the spike-specific CD8+ and CD4+ T cell responses after vaccination.

Clones were read by immunoSEQ multiplex PCR, and TCRdb kept only the in-frame ones, dropping some. The data contain roughly 400,000 clones, 90% of them singletons. Treatment meaning: some 20 received Ad26.COV2.S at low or high dose, single or two shots; about five received placebo; per-sample allocation not given. After the first vaccine or placebo injection, samples were drawn on day 63. In Boston, an adult donor aged 18-55 years took part. A note on this clone: Its antigen is currently unknown.

This CDR3 is built from 15 residues. V was clipped by 7 bases and J by 0 bases, with 14 bases between them. The germline V gene encodes CDR1 KGHDR and CDR2 SFDVKD. The sequence came from a person between 18 and 59 years old who received the Ad26.COV2.S COVID-19 vaccine or a placebo. The chain couples TRBV24-1 to TRBJ1-2, with D perhaps TRBD1 (5 bases). This specimen consisted of peripheral blood, obtained in a trial of Ad26.COV2.S vaccine versus placebo. CDR3 amino acids: CATSAAGGPNYGYTF. The CDR3 coding sequence is TGTGCCACCAGCGCGGCGGGGGGACCTAACTATGGCTACACCTTC.